These T cell receptor beta chains were read from a single sample in a study of blood T cell repertoires in COVID-19. The repertoire was sequenced with immunoSEQ multiplex PCR; TCRdb's copy has only in-frame clones and lacks some. Here the sample spans around 200,000 clones, around nine tenths being singletons. The sample comprised peripheral blood. These receptor sequences come from a man in his sixties who had recovered from COVID-19. Each CDR3 is given with its conserved first and last residue. Each record gives: V gene, clone size, J gene, CDR3 length, D gene, CDR3 protein, CDR3 DNA. A D gene is named only where the DNA matches it firmly. A row's size may be missing; if present it is once, few, many or a size class.

V gene: TRBV7-3; clone size: .; J gene: TRBJ2-1; CDR3 length: 15; D gene: TRBD2; CDR3 protein: CASSPSGDGYNEQFF; CDR3 DNA: TGTGCCAGCAGCCCTAGCGGAGACGGCTACAATGAGCAGTTCTTC
V gene: TRBV5-8; clone size: .; J gene: TRBJ1-1; CDR3 length: 15; D gene: TRBD1; CDR3 protein: CASSLVTGGSTEAFF; CDR3 DNA: TGTGCCAGCAGCTTGGTAACAGGGGGATCGACTGAAGCTTTCTTT
V gene: TRBV19; clone size: .; J gene: TRBJ1-1; CDR3 length: 13; D gene: .; CDR3 protein: CASSTGSRFEAFF; CDR3 DNA: TGTGCCAGTTCCACAGGGAGCCGGTTTGAAGCTTTCTTT
V gene: TRBV9; clone size: .; J gene: TRBJ1-5; CDR3 length: 16; D gene: TRBD1; CDR3 protein: CASSEGQGGGNQPQHF; CDR3 DNA: TGTGCCAGCAGCGAGGGACAGGGCGGGGGCAATCAGCCCCAGCATTTT
V gene: TRBV30; clone size: .; J gene: TRBJ2-7; CDR3 length: 12; D gene: TRBD1; CDR3 protein: CAWTGGGYEQYF; CDR3 DNA: TGTGCCTGGACAGGGGGCGGTTACGAGCAGTACTTC
V gene: TRBV10-3; clone size: .; J gene: TRBJ2-3; CDR3 length: 14; D gene: .; CDR3 protein: CAISPGTGTDTQYF; CDR3 DNA: TGTGCCATCAGTCCCGGGACTGGCACAGATACGCAGTATTTT
V gene: TRBV27; clone size: .; J gene: TRBJ1-4; CDR3 length: 13; D gene: .; CDR3 protein: CASSNRGNEKLFF; CDR3 DNA: TGTGCCAGCAGTAACCGGGGAAATGAAAAACTGTTTTTT
V gene: TRBV19; clone size: .; J gene: TRBJ1-1; CDR3 length: 16; D gene: TRBD1; CDR3 protein: CASSIEQGPGGAEAFF; CDR3 DNA: TGTGCCAGTAGTATAGAACAGGGGCCCGGGGGGGCTGAAGCTTTCTTT
V gene: TRBV9; clone size: once; J gene: TRBJ1-3; CDR3 length: 15; D gene: .; CDR3 protein: CASSSPGWSGNTIYF; CDR3 DNA: TGTGCCAGCAGCTCTCCGGGGTGGTCTGGAAACACCATATATTTT
V gene: TRBV30; clone size: .; J gene: TRBJ1-2; CDR3 length: 12; D gene: TRBD1; CDR3 protein: CAWTGTGYGYTF; CDR3 DNA: TGTGCCTGGACCGGGACAGGCTATGGCTACACCTTC
V gene: TRBV29-1; clone size: .; J gene: TRBJ2-7; CDR3 length: 14; D gene: TRBD2; CDR3 protein: CSVGSWDYSYEQYF; CDR3 DNA: TGCAGCGTGGGGAGCTGGGACTACTCCTACGAGCAGTACTTC
V gene: TRBV6-2/TRBV6-3; clone size: .; J gene: TRBJ1-2; CDR3 length: 15; D gene: TRBD1; CDR3 protein: CASSKPETGRAGYTF; CDR3 DNA: TGTGCCAGCAGTAAACCCGAGACAGGGCGAGCAGGCTACACCTTC
V gene: TRBV3-1/TRBV3-2; clone size: .; J gene: TRBJ2-3; CDR3 length: 13; D gene: .; CDR3 protein: CASSITGTDTQYF; CDR3 DNA: TGTGCCAGCAGCATAACAGGGACAGATACGCAGTATTTT
V gene: TRBV12-3/TRBV12-4; clone size: .; J gene: TRBJ1-2; CDR3 length: 13; D gene: TRBD1; CDR3 protein: CASSLGTGGGYTF; CDR3 DNA: TGTGCCAGCAGTTTAGGGACAGGGGGTGGCTACACCTTC
V gene: TRBV4-2; clone size: .; J gene: TRBJ1-2; CDR3 length: 15; D gene: .; CDR3 protein: CASSQELNYNYGYTF; CDR3 DNA: TGTGCCAGCAGCCAAGAACTGAATTATAACTATGGCTACACCTTC
V gene: TRBV27; clone size: .; J gene: TRBJ1-5; CDR3 length: 16; D gene: .; CDR3 protein: CASSLSGRGRNQPQHF; CDR3 DNA: TGTGCCAGCAGTTTATCGGGCAGGGGACGGAATCAGCCCCAGCATTTT
V gene: TRBV20-1; clone size: .; J gene: TRBJ1-1; CDR3 length: 11; D gene: .; CDR3 protein: CSASVVNEAFF; CDR3 DNA: TGCAGTGCTAGTGTTGTAAATGAAGCTTTCTTT
V gene: TRBV4-2; clone size: .; J gene: TRBJ1-3; CDR3 length: 17; D gene: .; CDR3 protein: CASSLQGFGNSGNTIYF; CDR3 DNA: TGTGCCAGCAGTCTCCAGGGCTTCGGAAACTCTGGAAACACCATATATTTT
V gene: TRBV6-2/TRBV6-3; clone size: .; J gene: TRBJ2-7; CDR3 length: 15; D gene: TRBD1; CDR3 protein: CASSPSTGGPYEQYF; CDR3 DNA: TGTGCCAGCAGTCCATCGACAGGGGGCCCCTACGAGCAGTACTTC
V gene: TRBV4-1; clone size: .; J gene: TRBJ1-4; CDR3 length: 15; D gene: TRBD1; CDR3 protein: CASSQAGTGSEKLFF; CDR3 DNA: TGCGCCAGCAGCCAAGCCGGGACAGGGAGCGAAAAACTGTTTTTT
V gene: TRBV7-9; clone size: .; J gene: TRBJ2-5; CDR3 length: 14; D gene: .; CDR3 protein: CASSLAASQETQYF; CDR3 DNA: TGTGCCAGCAGCTTAGCTGCCAGCCAAGAGACCCAGTACTTC
V gene: TRBV7-3; clone size: .; J gene: TRBJ1-1; CDR3 length: 11; D gene: .; CDR3 protein: CASSLISEAFF; CDR3 DNA: TGTGCCAGCAGCTTAATCTCTGAAGCTTTCTTT
V gene: TRBV5-1; clone size: .; J gene: TRBJ2-7; CDR3 length: 14; D gene: TRBD2; CDR3 protein: CASSDSGGSYEQYF; CDR3 DNA: TGCGCCAGCTCGGATAGCGGGGGCTCCTACGAGCAGTACTTC
V gene: TRBV9; clone size: .; J gene: TRBJ2-1; CDR3 length: 14; D gene: TRBD2; CDR3 protein: CASSALAAPTEQFF; CDR3 DNA: TGTGCCAGCAGCGCCCTAGCGGCCCCAACGGAGCAGTTCTTC
V gene: TRBV19; clone size: .; J gene: TRBJ1-2; CDR3 length: 14; D gene: TRBD1; CDR3 protein: CASSHKTGDYGYTF; CDR3 DNA: TGTGCCAGTAGTCATAAAACAGGGGACTATGGCTACACCTTC
V gene: TRBV9; clone size: .; J gene: TRBJ2-7; CDR3 length: 14; D gene: .; CDR3 protein: CASTVGQGPYEQYF; CDR3 DNA: TGTGCCAGCACCGTCGGCCAGGGGCCCTACGAGCAGTACTTC
V gene: TRBV9; clone size: once; J gene: TRBJ2-5; CDR3 length: 14; D gene: TRBD2; CDR3 protein: CASNPLAGEETQYF; CDR3 DNA: TGTGCCAGCAACCCGCTAGCGGGAGAGGAGACCCAGTACTTC
V gene: TRBV7-3; clone size: .; J gene: TRBJ2-1; CDR3 length: 17; D gene: TRBD2; CDR3 protein: CASSFSSGLAGDNEQFF; CDR3 DNA: TGTGCCAGCAGCTTCTCCTCGGGGCTAGCGGGGGACAATGAGCAGTTCTTC
V gene: TRBV18; clone size: .; J gene: TRBJ2-7; CDR3 length: 12; D gene: TRBD1; CDR3 protein: CASSATGDEQYF; CDR3 DNA: TGTGCCAGCTCAGCGACAGGGGACGAGCAGTACTTC
V gene: TRBV7-6; clone size: few; J gene: TRBJ1-5; CDR3 length: 15; D gene: .; CDR3 protein: CASSAVTGRDQPQHF; CDR3 DNA: TGTGCCAGCAGCGCAGTCACAGGGAGGGATCAGCCCCAGCATTTT
V gene: TRBV9; clone size: .; J gene: TRBJ1-1; CDR3 length: 17; D gene: .; CDR3 protein: CASSKTGFGAGNTEAFF; CDR3 DNA: TGTGCCAGCAGCAAAACAGGGTTCGGGGCGGGGAACACTGAAGCTTTCTTT
V gene: TRBV5-1; clone size: .; J gene: TRBJ2-7; CDR3 length: 12; D gene: TRBD2; CDR3 protein: CASSLAGGWGDF; CDR3 DNA: TGCGCCAGCAGCTTGGCCGGGGGGTGGGGAGACTTC
V gene: TRBV6-2/TRBV6-3; clone size: .; J gene: TRBJ1-5; CDR3 length: 17; D gene: .; CDR3 protein: CASSYSLTLGLDQPQHF; CDR3 DNA: TGTGCCAGCAGTTACTCGTTGACTCTGGGTCTGGATCAGCCCCAGCATTTT
V gene: TRBV5-1; clone size: .; J gene: TRBJ1-4; CDR3 length: 15; D gene: .; CDR3 protein: CASSPAGGSNEKLFF; CDR3 DNA: TGCGCCAGCAGCCCGGCTGGGGGCTCGAATGAAAAACTGTTTTTT
V gene: TRBV10-3; clone size: .; J gene: TRBJ2-1; CDR3 length: 14; D gene: .; CDR3 protein: CAISEFSGVNEQFF; CDR3 DNA: TGTGCCATCAGTGAGTTCAGCGGAGTCAATGAGCAGTTCTTC
V gene: TRBV2; clone size: .; J gene: TRBJ2-2; CDR3 length: 14; D gene: TRBD1; CDR3 protein: CASSEGTGAGELFF; CDR3 DNA: TGTGCCAGCAGTGAAGGAACAGGGGCCGGGGAGCTGTTTTTT
V gene: TRBV6-5; clone size: once; J gene: TRBJ1-3; CDR3 length: 15; D gene: TRBD1; CDR3 protein: CASRTGGNPGNTIYF; CDR3 DNA: TGTGCCAGCAGGACAGGGGGCAACCCTGGAAACACCATATATTTT
V gene: TRBV7-9; clone size: .; J gene: TRBJ1-2; CDR3 length: 13; D gene: .; CDR3 protein: CASSRNTAYGYTF; CDR3 DNA: TGTGCCAGCAGCCGAAATACAGCCTATGGCTACACCTTC
V gene: TRBV7-8; clone size: .; J gene: TRBJ1-2; CDR3 length: 14; D gene: .; CDR3 protein: CASSLVQGSYGYTF; CDR3 DNA: TGTGCCAGCAGCTTAGTTCAGGGGAGCTATGGCTACACCTTC
V gene: TRBV12-3/TRBV12-4; clone size: .; J gene: TRBJ2-7; CDR3 length: 11; D gene: .; CDR3 protein: CASSLTPEQYF; CDR3 DNA: TGTGCCAGCAGTTTGACTCCTGAGCAGTACTTC
V gene: TRBV5-4; clone size: .; J gene: TRBJ2-5; CDR3 length: 13; D gene: .; CDR3 protein: CASSLELQATQYF; CDR3 DNA: TGTGCCAGCAGCTTGGAACTCCAGGCGACCCAGTACTTC
V gene: TRBV6-2/TRBV6-3; clone size: .; J gene: TRBJ2-2; CDR3 length: 20; D gene: TRBD2; CDR3 protein: CASSYSIPGLAGASTGELFF; CDR3 DNA: TGTGCCAGCAGTTACTCGATACCAGGGCTAGCGGGGGCCTCCACCGGGGAGCTGTTTTTT
V gene: TRBV5-6; clone size: .; J gene: TRBJ1-1; CDR3 length: 14; D gene: TRBD1; CDR3 protein: CASSSTGYTPEAFF; CDR3 DNA: TGTGCCAGCAGTTCGACAGGGTATACGCCTGAAGCTTTCTTT
V gene: TRBV6-5; clone size: .; J gene: TRBJ1-2; CDR3 length: 13; D gene: .; CDR3 protein: CASSPTGSYGYTF; CDR3 DNA: TGTGCCAGCAGCCCCACAGGATCCTATGGCTACACCTTC
V gene: TRBV12-3/TRBV12-4; clone size: .; J gene: TRBJ2-6; CDR3 length: 13; D gene: .; CDR3 protein: CASRESGANVLTF; CDR3 DNA: TGTGCCAGCAGGGAGTCTGGGGCCAACGTCCTGACTTTC
V gene: TRBV19; clone size: .; J gene: TRBJ2-5; CDR3 length: 15; D gene: TRBD2; CDR3 protein: CASSSGLAGTETQYF; CDR3 DNA: TGTGCCAGTAGTTCGGGACTAGCGGGGACAGAGACCCAGTACTTC
V gene: TRBV7-3; clone size: .; J gene: TRBJ2-3; CDR3 length: 15; D gene: TRBD2; CDR3 protein: CASSTPGGGTDTQYF; CDR3 DNA: TGTGCCAGCAGCACTCCGGGAGGCGGCACAGATACGCAGTATTTT
V gene: TRBV7-3; clone size: .; J gene: TRBJ1-1; CDR3 length: 15; D gene: .; CDR3 protein: CASSLRPWANTEAFF; CDR3 DNA: TGTGCCAGCAGCTTAAGACCTTGGGCGAACACTGAAGCTTTCTTT
V gene: TRBV9; clone size: .; J gene: TRBJ1-2; CDR3 length: 15; D gene: .; CDR3 protein: CASSVDAGPNYGYTF; CDR3 DNA: TGTGCCAGCAGCGTAGATGCAGGCCCCAACTATGGCTACACCTTC
V gene: TRBV5-8; clone size: .; J gene: TRBJ2-1; CDR3 length: 15; D gene: .; CDR3 protein: CASSLGAAGGDEQFF; CDR3 DNA: TGTGCCAGCAGCTTGGGGGCAGCGGGCGGTGATGAGCAGTTCTTC
V gene: TRBV24-1; clone size: .; J gene: TRBJ2-1; CDR3 length: 15; D gene: .; CDR3 protein: CATSDSSRGYNEQFF; CDR3 DNA: TGTGCCACCAGTGATTCGTCACGGGGTTACAATGAGCAGTTCTTC
V gene: TRBV5-1; clone size: .; J gene: TRBJ2-7; CDR3 length: 15; D gene: .; CDR3 protein: CASSLAGLAPYEQYF; CDR3 DNA: TGCGCCAGCAGCTTGGCGGGACTGGCTCCCTACGAGCAGTACTTC
V gene: TRBV7-2; clone size: .; J gene: TRBJ1-6; CDR3 length: 13; D gene: .; CDR3 protein: CASTTGEARPLHF; CDR3 DNA: TGTGCCAGCACCACAGGAGAGGCGCGACCCCTCCACTTT
V gene: TRBV29-1; clone size: .; J gene: TRBJ1-2; CDR3 length: 13; D gene: .; CDR3 protein: CSVVSRLLYGYTF; CDR3 DNA: TGCAGCGTTGTCAGTCGACTTCTCTATGGCTACACCTTC
V gene: TRBV9; clone size: .; J gene: TRBJ2-7; CDR3 length: 18; D gene: TRBD1; CDR3 protein: CASSSGNPGTGFSYEQYF; CDR3 DNA: TGTGCCAGCAGCTCGGGGAACCCTGGGACAGGGTTCTCCTACGAGCAGTACTTC